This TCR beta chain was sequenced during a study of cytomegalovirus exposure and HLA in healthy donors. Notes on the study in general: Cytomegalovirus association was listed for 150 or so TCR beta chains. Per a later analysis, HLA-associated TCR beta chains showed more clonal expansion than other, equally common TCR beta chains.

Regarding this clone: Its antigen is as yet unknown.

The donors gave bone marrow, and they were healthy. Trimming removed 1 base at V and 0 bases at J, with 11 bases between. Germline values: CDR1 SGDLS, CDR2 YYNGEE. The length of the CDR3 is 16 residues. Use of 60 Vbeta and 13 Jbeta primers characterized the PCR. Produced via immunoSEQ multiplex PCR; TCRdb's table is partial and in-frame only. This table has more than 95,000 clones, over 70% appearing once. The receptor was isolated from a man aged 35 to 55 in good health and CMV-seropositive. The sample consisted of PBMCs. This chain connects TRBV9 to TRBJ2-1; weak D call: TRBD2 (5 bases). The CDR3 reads CASSVKRAGSYNEQFF. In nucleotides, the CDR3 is TGTGCCAGCAGCGTAAAGAGGGCGGGCTCCTACAATGAGCAGTTCTTC.